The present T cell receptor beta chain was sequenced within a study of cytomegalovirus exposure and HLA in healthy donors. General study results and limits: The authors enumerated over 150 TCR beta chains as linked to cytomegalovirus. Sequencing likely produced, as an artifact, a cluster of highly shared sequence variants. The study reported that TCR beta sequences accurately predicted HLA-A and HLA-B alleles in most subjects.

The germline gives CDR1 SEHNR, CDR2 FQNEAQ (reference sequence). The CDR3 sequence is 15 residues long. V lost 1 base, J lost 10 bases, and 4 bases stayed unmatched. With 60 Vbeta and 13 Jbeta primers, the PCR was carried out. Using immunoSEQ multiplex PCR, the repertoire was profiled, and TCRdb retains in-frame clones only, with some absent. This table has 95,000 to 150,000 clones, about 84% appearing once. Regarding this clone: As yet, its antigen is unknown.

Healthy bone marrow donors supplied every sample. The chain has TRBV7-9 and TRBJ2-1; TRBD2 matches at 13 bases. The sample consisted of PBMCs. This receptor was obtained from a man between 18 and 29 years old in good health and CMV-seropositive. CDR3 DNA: TGTGCCAGCAGCTTAGAGGGACTAGCGGGATGGGAGCAGTTCTTC. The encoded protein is CASSLEGLAGWEQFF.